This is a list of T cell receptor beta chains from one sample in a study of blood T cell repertoires in COVID-19. Clones were sequenced by immunoSEQ multiplex PCR, and TCRdb holds only the in-frame ones, with some missing. Among over 15,000 clones listed, roughly nine tenths were seen once. Material: peripheral blood. The receptors shown here come from a woman of 80 years or more with COVID-19, enrolled during active disease. Both conserved end residues are part of each CDR3. A D gene is named only where the DNA matches it firmly. Size is stated for part of the rows, as once, few or many counts, or as a class when the clone is expanded.

d_call	j_call	v_call	clone_size	cdr3_nt	cdr3_aa
.	TRBJ1-5	TRBV14	.	TGTGCCAGCAGCCTAGGTAGTGGACTTAATCAGCCCCAGCATTTT	CASSLGSGLNQPQHF
TRBD1	TRBJ2-7	TRBV5-1	few	TGCGCCAGCAGCTTGTCGGGACAGAGCTACGAGCAGTACTTC	CASSLSGQSYEQYF
TRBD2	TRBJ2-1	TRBV18	.	TGTGCCAGCTCACCTCGGACTAGCGGGAGGGGGGGCAATGAGCAGTTCTTC	CASSPRTSGRGGNEQFF
.	TRBJ2-7	TRBV28	.	TGTGCCAGCAGCCTGCTTGAGGCCGAGCAGTACTTC	CASSLLEAEQYF
.	TRBJ1-1	TRBV7-2	.	TGTGCCAGCAGCTTACAGGGAGGAGACACTGAAGCTTTCTTT	CASSLQGGDTEAFF
TRBD1	TRBJ2-7	TRBV5-1	few	TGCGCCAGCAGCTATTATGGGACAGGGGACAACCGAGCCGTTAGCGAGCAGTACTTC	CASSYYGTGDNRAVSEQYF
.	TRBJ1-2	TRBV7-2	.	TGTGCCAGCAGCTTACGGACGACAGTTAACTATGGCTACACCTTC	CASSLRTTVNYGYTF
TRBD2	TRBJ2-5	TRBV3-1/TRBV3-2	.	TGTGCCAGCAGCCTACCCTTACTAGCGGGGGGGCCAATTTTGTGGGACCAAGAGACCCAGTACTTC	CASSLPLLAGGPILWDQETQYF
.	TRBJ1-2	TRBV4-3	.	TGCGCCAGCAGCCAAATTACAGGGTTGGGGTCGGGTAACTATGGCTACACCTTC	CASSQITGLGSGNYGYTF
.	TRBJ2-5	TRBV10-3	.	TGTGCCACCAAGACTGCTCAAGAGACCCAGTACTTC	CATKTAQETQYF
TRBD1	TRBJ2-7	TRBV9	.	TGTGCCAGCAGCTCGGGACAGGGGGTCTACGAGCAGTACTTC	CASSSGQGVYEQYF
TRBD2	TRBJ2-7	TRBV9	.	TGTGCCAGCAGCGTCAGCGGGAGGAACTACGAGCAGTACTTC	CASSVSGRNYEQYF
TRBD1	TRBJ1-2	TRBV5-1	.	TGCGCCAGCAGCTTGGATCCCGGGACAGGAGACTACACCTTC	CASSLDPGTGDYTF
.	TRBJ2-1	TRBV7-3	.	TGTGCCAGCAGCTTAGGGGGACTCTACAATGAGCAGTTCTTC	CASSLGGLYNEQFF
.	TRBJ2-7	TRBV5-1	once	TGCGCCAGCAGTGCGCCAGGGGCCTACGAGCAGTACTTC	CASSAPGAYEQYF
.	TRBJ2-1	TRBV24-1	once	TGTGCCACCAGTGACTCCGGGACACTCTACAATGAGCAGTTCTTC	CATSDSGTLYNEQFF
TRBD2	TRBJ2-7	TRBV6-5	.	TGTGCCAGCAGGCAACTAGCGGGGTTCTCCTACGAGCAGTACTTC	CASRQLAGFSYEQYF
TRBD1	TRBJ1-2	TRBV3-1/TRBV3-2	.	TGTGCCAGCAGCCGACAACAGGGGAGTGATGGCTACACCTTC	CASSRQQGSDGYTF
TRBD1	TRBJ1-2	TRBV19	once	TGTGCCAGTAGTACCACGGACAGGGTGGGGGGCTACACCTTC	CASSTTDRVGGYTF
.	TRBJ2-3	TRBV11-3	.	TGTGCCAGCAGCAAAGCGGGAGATACGCAGTATTTT	CASSKAGDTQYF
TRBD1	TRBJ1-2	TRBV7-2	.	TGTGCCAGCAGCTTTAGGAAGGGGGCGCCCCATGGCTACACCTTC	CASSFRKGAPHGYTF
TRBD1	TRBJ1-1	TRBV18	.	TGTGCCAGCTCATCTTCCGGGACAGGGGCCGTAGCGACTGAAGCTTTCTTT	CASSSSGTGAVATEAFF
.	TRBJ2-5	TRBV4-3	.	TGCGCCAGCAGCCAAGAATCTGGAGCGCACGAGACCCAGTACTTC	CASSQESGAHETQYF
.	TRBJ1-2	TRBV2	once	TGTGCCAGCAGTCGCCAGGGCGTGTGGAGCTACACCTTC	CASSRQGVWSYTF
.	TRBJ2-5	TRBV5-1	.	TGCGCCAGCAGCTTGGACCCGGGAGAGACCCAGTACTTC	CASSLDPGETQYF
.	TRBJ2-1	TRBV19	.	TGTGCCAGTAGTCCGTTTATAGCGGCCTACAATGAGCAGTTCTTC	CASSPFIAAYNEQFF
.	TRBJ1-1	TRBV18	.	TGTGCCAGCTCACCACCGAGCGGGGCGGACACTGAAGCTTTCTTT	CASSPPSGADTEAFF
TRBD2	TRBJ2-7	TRBV6-5	.	TGTGCCAGCAGTTACAAGCGGGAGGGCTACGAGCAGTACTTC	CASSYKREGYEQYF
.	TRBJ2-3	TRBV5-4	.	TGTGCCAGCAGCCTCCCCCCCCGGGGGGCTCGAACAGATACGCAGTATTTT	CASSLPPRGARTDTQYF
TRBD1	TRBJ2-5	TRBV7-9	once	TGTGCCAGCAGCTTTAGGGGACAGGGGAATTGGGAGACCCAGTACTTC	CASSFRGQGNWETQYF
TRBD1	TRBJ1-5	TRBV4-3	.	TGCGCCAGCAGCCAAGTAGGGGGGACAGGGGTTGGCCAGCCCCAGCATTTT	CASSQVGGTGVGQPQHF
TRBD2	TRBJ2-3	TRBV7-9	.	TGTGCCAGCAGCTCTAGCGGGGGGAGCACAGATACGCAGTATTTT	CASSSSGGSTDTQYF
TRBD1	TRBJ1-2	TRBV6-5	.	TGTGCCAGCAGTTACAGGCAGGGGGCTTTTGGCTACACCTTC	CASSYRQGAFGYTF
.	TRBJ2-3	TRBV5-6	.	TGTGCCAGCAGCCAAATAGGGGGGGGCCCCGATACGCAGTATTTT	CASSQIGGGPDTQYF
TRBD1	TRBJ1-4	TRBV19	.	TGTGCCAGTAACGACAGGGTTCATGAAAAACTGTTTTTT	CASNDRVHEKLFF
.	TRBJ1-3	TRBV4-2	once	TGTGCCAGCAGCCTCACCGGGACGTTGGAGAAGGGGGACACCATATATTTT	CASSLTGTLEKGDTIYF
.	TRBJ1-5	TRBV6-1	.	TGTGCCAGCAGTGCCCCTCCTGGGGGGGGCAACAATCAGCCCCAGCATTTT	CASSAPPGGGNNQPQHF
.	TRBJ2-4	TRBV4-2	.	TGTGCCAGCAGCCAAGCCCGACTCTCCGCCAAAAACATTCAGTACTTC	CASSQARLSAKNIQYF
.	TRBJ2-7	TRBV3-1/TRBV3-2	.	TGTGCCAGCAGCCAAGATACCGGGAGAACCTACGAGCAGTACTTC	CASSQDTGRTYEQYF
TRBD2	TRBJ2-7	TRBV5-4	.	TGTGCCAGCAGCTGGACTAGCGGGAGGGCCGGGGAGCAGTACTTC	CASSWTSGRAGEQYF
TRBD1	TRBJ1-2	TRBV5-5	.	TGTGCCAGCAGTCTGACCGGACAGGGACCCGTAGGGGGCTTC	CASSLTGQGPVGGF